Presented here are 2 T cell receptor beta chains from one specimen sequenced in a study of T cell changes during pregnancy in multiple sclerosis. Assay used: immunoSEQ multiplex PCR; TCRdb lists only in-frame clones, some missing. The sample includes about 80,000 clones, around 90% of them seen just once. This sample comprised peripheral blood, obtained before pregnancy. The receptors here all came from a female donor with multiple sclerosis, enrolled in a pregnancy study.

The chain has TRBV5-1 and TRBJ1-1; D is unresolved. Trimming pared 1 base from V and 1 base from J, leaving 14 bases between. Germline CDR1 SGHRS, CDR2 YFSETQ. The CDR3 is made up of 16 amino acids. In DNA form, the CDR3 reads TGCGCCAGCAGCTTGCTGGTTGGGCAGGCGAACACTGAAGCTTTCTTT. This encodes CASSLLVGQANTEAFF.

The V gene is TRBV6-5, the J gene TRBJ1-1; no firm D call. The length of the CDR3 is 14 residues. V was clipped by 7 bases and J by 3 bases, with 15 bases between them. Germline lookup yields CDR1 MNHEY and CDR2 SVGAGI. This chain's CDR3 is CASTPEPGDTEAFF. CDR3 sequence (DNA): TGTGCCAGCACACCTGAACCCGGGGACACTGAAGCTTTCTTT.